Presented here are 32 T cell receptor beta chains from one specimen sequenced in a study of human T cells and chemical hapten exposure. TCRdb ran MiXCR on the RACE reads and lists one entry per CDR3 protein. The data show 110,000 to 150,000 distinct CDR3 sequences, approximately 12% seen once. Noted time point: patch test 2, 6 weeks after DPC sensitization. As to treatment: therapeutic diphenylcyclopropenone sensitization with weekly scalp DPC. Material: whole blood, obtained in connection with sensitization to the hapten diphenylcyclopropenone (DPC). These receptors were taken from a woman in her 50s with alopecia areata. Some clones in this sample may be carry-over from other donors' samples.

The chain couples TRBV5-1 to TRBJ2-7; 16 bases are a match to TRBD2. The CDR3 has 19 residues. The V gene's germline CDR1 is SGHRS and CDR2 YFSETQ. The V and J ends lost 4 bases and 3 bases, in that order; junction bases with no gene match: 13. The CDR3 coding sequence is TGCGCCAGCAGCCTCTCCGGGACTAGCGGGAGGGCCGTTATCTACGAGCAGTACTTC. Its translation: CASSLSGTSGRAVIYEQYF.

This rearrangement joins TRBV18 to TRBJ2-7; weak D call: TRBD1 (6 bases). Between the trimmed V and J ends, which lost 1 base and 1 base, there was a span of 11 bases. Germline loops: CDR1 KGHSH, CDR2 LQKENI. The CDR3 loop spans 15 amino acids. Written as DNA, the CDR3 is TGTGCCAGCTCACCACGAGACAGGCTGTCCTACGAGCAGTACTTC. Translating it yields CASSPRDRLSYEQYF.

Ten or more counts support this clonotype. The chain recombines TRBV29-1 with TRBJ2-1; no firm D call. The CDR3 is 13 residues long. Trimming took off 4 bases at V and 1 base at J, with 8 bases between the two ends. Germline V gives CDR1 SQVTM, CDR2 ANQGSEA. The CDR3 reads CSVGSRSYNEQFF. Here the CDR3 DNA reads TGCAGCGTTGGGAGTCGGTCCTACAATGAGCAGTTCTTC.

This clonotype was seen repeatedly, ten times or more. The genes are TRBV6-2 or TRBV6-3 and TRBJ2-4; TRBD2 aligns across 15 bases. CDR3 size: 17 residues. Trimming removed 5 bases from V and 8 bases from J; junction bases left unmatched: 10. Germline V lookup: CDR1 MNHEY, CDR2 SVGEGT. The chain's CDR3 is CASSGTSGRPPLDIQYF. The CDR3 region has the DNA TGTGCCAGCAGTGGGACTAGCGGGAGGCCCCCTCTGGACATTCAGTACTTC.

This clonotype has a count of ten or more. This rearrangement joins TRBV24-1 to TRBJ2-5, with a weak D call TRBD2 (6 bases). CDR3 size: 16 residues. Between the trimmed V and J ends, which lost 5 bases and 2 bases, there was a span of 17 bases. CDR1 and CDR2 (germline): KGHDR, SFDVKD. CDR3 protein: CATSGRRGGLQETQYF. Here the CDR3 DNA reads TGTGCCACCAGTGGAAGGAGGGGAGGTCTTCAAGAGACCCAGTACTTC.

This clonotype was picked up many times. The chain joins TRBV12-3 or TRBV12-4 to TRBJ1-4; a weak D match, TRBD1 (6 bases). This CDR3 spans 14 amino acids. The V end was cut by 1 base, the J end by 8 bases, with 11 bases between. CDR3 sequence (DNA): TGTGCCAGCAGTTTAGGGGGGCAAGTGGAAAAACTGTTTTTT. Amino acid sequence: CASSLGGQVEKLFF.

This clonotype was seen at least ten times. This chain uses TRBV28 with TRBJ1-5; a weak D match, TRBD1 (6 bases). V lost 7 bases and J 2 bases, leaving 15 bases between the germline ends. The germline V gene has CDR1 MDHEN and CDR2 SYDVKM. The CDR3 is 15 residues long. This chain's CDR3 is CASNIPPGGNQPQHF. The CDR3 nucleotides read TGTGCCAGCAACATTCCCCCAGGGGGCAATCAGCCCCAGCATTTT.

This clonotype was seen a few times. The CDR3 bases are TGTGCTAGTGGTTGGGTACGGGGCAAGGCCTACGAGCAGTACTTC. Its translation is CASGWVRGKAYEQYF. The V call is TRBV12-5, the J call TRBJ2-7; possibly TRBD1 or TRBD2 for D (5 bases each). Germline assignment: CDR1 LGHNT and CDR2 FRNRAP. Trimming took off 4 bases at V and 2 bases at J, with 15 bases between the two ends. There are 15 residues in the CDR3.

V gene TRBV6-2 or TRBV6-3 combines with J gene TRBJ2-1; D is tentatively TRBD1 or TRBD2 (6 bases each). The germline V and J ends were trimmed by 7 bases and 8 bases, with 12 bases remaining between them. There are 12 residues in the CDR3. Germline V lookup: CDR1 MNHEY, CDR2 SVGEGT. The CDR3: CASNDRRDEQFF. The CDR3 DNA is TGTGCCAGCAATGACAGGAGGGATGAGCAGTTCTTC.

The chain links TRBV6-1 to TRBJ2-2; D tentatively reads TRBD1 or TRBD2 (5 bases each). V gave up 1 base and J gave up 5 bases, with 5 bases separating them. From germline, CDR1 is MNHNS and CDR2 SASEGT. This CDR3 comprises 13 residues. The CDR3 spells CASSEGGTGELFF. As DNA, the CDR3 is TGTGCCAGCAGTGAAGGGGGGACCGGGGAGCTGTTTTTT.

The rearrangement joins TRBV12-3 or TRBV12-4 to TRBJ2-7; no firm D call. Trimming shortened V by 6 bases and J by 6 bases, and 9 bases separated the two germline ends. The CDR3 totals 11 residues. The CDR3 DNA sequence: TGTGCCAGCAGCCGTCCCGCCGAGCAGTACTTC. Protein: CASSRPAEQYF.

The chain uses TRBV7-3 and TRBJ2-1; 7 nucleotides agree with TRBD2. Germline lookup yields CDR1 SGHTA and CDR2 FQGTGA. This CDR3 has 16 residues. The junction had 6 bases not matched to a gene; V was cut back by 0 bases and J by 4 bases. The DNA for the CDR3 is TGTGCCAGCAGCTTAACTCCGCAGCGGGGATACAATGAGCAGTTCTTC. Its translation: CASSLTPQRGYNEQFF.

The gene calls are TRBV5-1 and TRBJ2-3; 7 nucleotides agree with TRBD2. Germline CDR1 is SGHRS and CDR2 is YFSETQ. The trim removed 6 bases at V and 0 bases at J, leaving 4 bases unmatched. The CDR3 has 14 residues. The CDR3 is CASNSGVSTDTQYF. CDR3 bases: TGCGCCAGCAACAGCGGGGTGAGCACAGATACGCAGTATTTT.

The V call is TRBV6-5, the J call TRBJ1-5, with 7 positions matching TRBD1. The CDR3 loop spans 14 amino acids. Germline values: CDR1 MNHEY, CDR2 SVGAGI. With 6 bases clipped from V and 2 bases from J, the junction kept 4 bases outside the gene matches. CDR3 region: CASSSGGRNQPQHF. For the CDR3, the DNA is TGTGCCAGCAGCTCAGGGGGGCGCAATCAGCCCCAGCATTTT.

This clonotype was seen more than once but under ten times. The chain couples TRBV20-1 to TRBJ2-1; possibly TRBD2 for D (6 bases). There are 14 residues in the CDR3. Deletions cut 0 bases from V and 14 bases from J, with 20 bases between. The germline gives CDR1 DFQATT, CDR2 SNEGSKA (reference sequence). CDR3: CSAREPTTSPMEFF. The CDR3 region has the DNA TGCAGTGCTAGAGAGCCCACTACTAGCCCCATGGAGTTCTTC.

The table lists this clonotype with a few counts. J is TRBJ2-5 and V is TRBV3-1; D is undetermined. This CDR3 is 12 amino acids long. V was trimmed by 2 bases and J by 5 bases, leaving 6 bases between them. CDR1 and CDR2 from the germline V gene are LGHDT and YNNKEL (reference sequence). CDR3 amino acids: CASSQSMETQYF. DNA of the CDR3: TGTGCCAGCAGCCAATCTATGGAGACCCAGTACTTC.

J is TRBJ2-7 and V is TRBV20-1; D may be TRBD1 (6 bases). The CDR3 length is 15 residues. V was cut by 6 bases and J by 0 bases, with 18 bases left in between. The germline V gene encodes CDR1 DFQATT and CDR2 SNEGSKA (reference sequence). The CDR3 region is CSASTRGGSSYEQYF. The CDR3 region has the DNA TGCAGTGCGTCTACCCGTGGGGGCAGCTCCTACGAGCAGTACTTC.

This clonotype was picked up a small number of times. The rearrangement uses TRBV29-1 and TRBJ1-3; TRBD1 is a possible D gene (5 bases). CDR1 SQVTM and CDR2 ANQGSEA come from the germline V gene. V was trimmed by 7 bases and J by 0 bases, leaving 10 bases between them. The CDR3 length is 13 residues. CDR3 sequence: CSAQTDSGNTIYF. CDR3 DNA: TGCAGCGCGCAGACAGACTCTGGAAACACCATATATTTT.

This clonotype was recorded a few times. The gene calls are TRBV20-1 and TRBJ1-5; D call uncertain. V lost 3 bases and J lost 4, with 10 bases in between. Germline values: CDR1 DFQATT, CDR2 SNEGSKA (reference sequence). This CDR3 has 13 residues. The CDR3: CSASSGMNQPQHF. DNA for the CDR3: TGCAGTGCTAGTTCTGGGATGAATCAGCCCCAGCATTTT.

This chain links TRBV12-3 or TRBV12-4 with TRBJ2-2; D uncertain. The CDR3 has 15 residues. V was trimmed by 5 bases and J by 0 bases, leaving 10 bases between them. CDR3 DNA: TGTGCCAGCAGTCCCCCCCCCACGAACACCGGGGAGCTGTTTTTT. Translated, it gives CASSPPPTNTGELFF.

This chain joins TRBV10-1 and TRBJ2-1; no clear D. Germline CDR1 reads WNHNN; CDR2 reads SYGVQD (reference sequence). The CDR3 totals 9 residues. Deletions cut 10 bases from V and 9 bases from J, with 7 bases between. DNA of the CDR3: TGCGCCATCGCCGTTGAGCAGTTCTTC. Its protein product is CAIAVEQFF.

V usage is TRBV5-6 and J usage is TRBJ2-3; tentatively, D is TRBD1 or TRBD2 (5 bases each). This CDR3 contains 16 residues. Germline V lookup: CDR1 SGHDT, CDR2 YYEEEE. The V and J ends lost 4 bases and 2 bases respectively, with 17 bases between them. CDR3: CASSTGARLHTDTQYF. In DNA form, the CDR3 reads TGTGCCAGCAGCACCGGGGCACGTCTACACACAGATACGCAGTATTTT.

The table lists this clonotype with many counts. The CDR3, as DNA: TGTGCCAGCAGCCAAAGGAGCGGGAGGGCCGACAATGAGCAGTTCTTC. Amino acid sequence: CASSQRSGRADNEQFF. The J gene is TRBJ2-1, the V gene TRBV3-1; 10 nucleotides agree with TRBD2. This CDR3 has 16 amino acids. With V trimmed by 2 bases and J by 5 bases, 6 bases remained unmatched. The germline V gene encodes CDR1 LGHDT and CDR2 YNNKEL (reference sequence).

The table lists this clonotype with a few counts. V and J are TRBV6-5 and TRBJ1-3, with D possibly TRBD1 on 5 matching bases. Per germline, CDR1 MNHEY and CDR2 SVGAGI. This CDR3 region has 14 residues. The V and J ends lost 8 bases and 3 bases respectively, with 14 bases between them. The CDR3 DNA sequence: TGTGCCAGCGGAGGGTGGGGGAGTGGAAACACCATATATTTT. Translation: CASGGWGSGNTIYF.

This clonotype was found many times. The DNA is omitted, as the CDR3 cannot be located on it reliably, and the CDR3 follows TCRdb's listing. The chain recombines TRBV1 with TRBJ2-1; the tabulated D call, TRBD2, remains unverified against the DNA. TRBV1 is reported as a pseudogene. The CDR3 region is 22 residues in length, termini included. CDR3 protein: CTSSQAWQGVGSGISLNNEQFF.

In this sample, this clonotype turned up a few times. The chain links TRBV3-1 to TRBJ1-3; possible D gene TRBD1, 5 bases. The CDR3 covers 14 residues. CDR1 is LGHDT and CDR2 is YNNKEL in the germline V gene (reference sequence). The V and J ends lost 2 bases and 1 base respectively, with 6 bases between them. CDR3 sequence: CASSQTGSGNTIYF. The CDR3 DNA reads as TGTGCCAGCAGCCAAACAGGATCTGGAAACACCATATATTTT.

This clonotype appeared many times. This chain joins TRBV2 and TRBJ2-2; no definite D call. The CDR3 sequence is 13 residues long. Germline V gene lookup returns CDR1 SNHLY and CDR2 FYNNEI. With 2 bases removed from V and 6 bases from J, the gap between germline ends came to 7 bases. CDR3 loop: CASSEMGSGELFF. The CDR3 DNA sequence: TGTGCCAGCAGTGAAATGGGTTCCGGGGAGCTGTTTTTT.

The rearrangement joins TRBV12-5 to TRBJ2-1; D is undetermined. This CDR3 comprises 12 residues. Trimming left V 8 bases short and J 4 bases short, with 9 bases between. The germline V gene has CDR1 LGHNT and CDR2 FRNRAP. The DNA for the CDR3 is TGTGCTAGTCGCCTCCTTTACAATGAGCAGTTCTTC. Translated, it gives CASRLLYNEQFF.

There are many counts of this clonotype. This chain joins TRBV6-4 and TRBJ2-1; TRBD2 might be the D (6 bases). In germline, CDR1 is MRHNA, CDR2 SNTAGT. The CDR3 spans 13 residues. V lost 4 bases and J 9 bases, leaving 13 bases between the germline ends. CDR3: CASSVGDSSEQFF. CDR3 bases: TGTGCCAGCAGTGTAGGGGACTCCTCTGAGCAGTTCTTC.

The chain recombines TRBV18 with TRBJ2-7; 8 bases line up with TRBD1. Trimming took 5 bases from V and 4 from J; bases not matched to a gene: 4. The CDR3 has 13 residues. Germline CDR1 and CDR2: KGHSH and LQKENI. CDR3 DNA sequence: TGTGCCAGCTCAGCAGGGGGCGCATACGAGCAGTACTTC. It specifies CASSAGGAYEQYF. Using reference TRBV18 and TRBJ2-7 for the parts outside the CDR3, the full variable domain is NAGVMQNPRHLVRRRGQEARLRCSPMKGHSHVYWYRQLPEEGLKFMVYLQKENIIDESGMPKERFSAEFPKEGPSILRIQQVVRGDSAAYFCASSAGGAYEQYFGPGTRLTVT.

This clonotype was seen repeatedly, ten times or more. The chain links TRBV7-2 to TRBJ2-7, with unresolved D. The V gene's germline CDR1 is SGHTA and CDR2 FQGNSA. This CDR3 is 15 amino acids long. Trimming pared 1 base from V and 4 bases from J, leaving 14 bases between. The CDR3 protein is CASSLGPSLGYEQYF. The CDR3 DNA reads TGTGCCAGCAGCTTAGGACCCTCTCTTGGTTACGAGCAGTACTTC. Full variable domain (remainder filled in from reference TRBV7-2 and TRBJ2-7): GAGVSQSPSNKVTEKGKDVELRCDPISGHTALYWYRQSLGQGLEFLIYFQGNSAPDKSGLPSDRFSAERTGGSVSTLTIQRTQQEDSAVYLCASSLGPSLGYEQYFGPGTRLTVT.

This clonotype was counted a few times. The chain carries TRBV10-3 and TRBJ2-7, with 8 bases fitting TRBD1. The CDR3 contains 14 residues. The germline V gene has CDR1 ENHRY and CDR2 SYGVKD. V lost 8 bases and J lost 5; bases outside the gene matches: 11. DNA for the CDR3: TGTGCCATCGGCGCCCGGACAGGGACAAACGAGCAGTACTTC. It specifies CAIGARTGTNEQYF.